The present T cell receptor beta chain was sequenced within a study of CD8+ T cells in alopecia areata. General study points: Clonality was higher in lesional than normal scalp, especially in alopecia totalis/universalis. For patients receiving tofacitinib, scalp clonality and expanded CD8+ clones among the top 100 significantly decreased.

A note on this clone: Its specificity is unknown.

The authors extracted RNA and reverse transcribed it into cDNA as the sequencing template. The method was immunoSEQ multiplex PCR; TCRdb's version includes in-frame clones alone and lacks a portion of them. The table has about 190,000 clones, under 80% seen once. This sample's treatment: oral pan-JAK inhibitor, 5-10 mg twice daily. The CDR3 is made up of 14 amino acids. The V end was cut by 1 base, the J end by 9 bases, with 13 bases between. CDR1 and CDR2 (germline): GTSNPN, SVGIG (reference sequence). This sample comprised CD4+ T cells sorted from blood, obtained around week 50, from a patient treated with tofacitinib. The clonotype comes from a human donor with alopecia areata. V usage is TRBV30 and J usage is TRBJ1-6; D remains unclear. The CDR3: CAWSEGLGGSPLHF. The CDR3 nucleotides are TGTGCCTGGAGTGAAGGGCTGGGAGGTTCACCCCTCCACTTT.